This T cell receptor (beta chain) was sequenced for a study of cytomegalovirus exposure and HLA in healthy donors. The CDR3 extends over 18 amino acids. Germline CDR1 and CDR2: MDHEN and SYDVKM. V lost 5 bases to trimming and J lost 0 bases; unmatched junction nucleotides: 10. PCR involved 60 Vbeta and 13 Jbeta primers. Assay used: immunoSEQ multiplex PCR; TCRdb lists only in-frame clones, some missing. Here the sample spans 150,000 to 200,000 clones, around three quarters being singletons. The clonotype originates from a woman between 25 and 40 years old in good health and CMV-seropositive. Sequenced: PBMCs. V gene TRBV28 combines with J gene TRBJ2-4; 10 bases are shared with TRBD2. The CDR3 sequence is CASSPLAGETLAKNIQYF. CDR3 coding DNA: TGTGCCAGCAGTCCCCTAGCGGGGGAAACCTTAGCCAAAAACATTCAGTACTTC.